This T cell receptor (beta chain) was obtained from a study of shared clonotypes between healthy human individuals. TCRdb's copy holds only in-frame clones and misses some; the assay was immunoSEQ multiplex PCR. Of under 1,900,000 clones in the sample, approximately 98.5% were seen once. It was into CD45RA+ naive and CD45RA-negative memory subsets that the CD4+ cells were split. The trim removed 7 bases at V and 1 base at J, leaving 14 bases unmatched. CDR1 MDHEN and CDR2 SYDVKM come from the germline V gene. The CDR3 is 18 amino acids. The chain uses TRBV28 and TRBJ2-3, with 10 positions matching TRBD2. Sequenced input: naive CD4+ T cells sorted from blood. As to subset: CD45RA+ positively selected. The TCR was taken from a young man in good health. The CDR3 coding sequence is TGTGCCAGCATCACCGGGACTAGCGTCGGGTGGGGCACAGATACGCAGTATTTT. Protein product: CASITGTSVGWGTDTQYF. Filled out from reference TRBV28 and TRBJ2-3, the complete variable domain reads DVKVTQSSRYLVKRTGEKVFLECVQDMDHENMFWYRQDPGLGLRLIYFSYDVKMKEKGDIPEGYSVSREKKERFSLILESASTNQTSMYLCASITGTSVGWGTDTQYFGPGTRLTVL.